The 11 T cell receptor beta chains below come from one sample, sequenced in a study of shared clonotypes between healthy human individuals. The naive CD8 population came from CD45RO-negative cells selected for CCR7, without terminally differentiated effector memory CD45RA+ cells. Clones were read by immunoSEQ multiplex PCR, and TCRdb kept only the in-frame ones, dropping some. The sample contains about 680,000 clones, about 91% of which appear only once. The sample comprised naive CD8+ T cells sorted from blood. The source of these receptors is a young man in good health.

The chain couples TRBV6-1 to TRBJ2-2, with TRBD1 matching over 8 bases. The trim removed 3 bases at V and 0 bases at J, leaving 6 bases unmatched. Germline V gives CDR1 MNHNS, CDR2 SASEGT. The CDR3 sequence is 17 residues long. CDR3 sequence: CASSENSGGANTGELFF. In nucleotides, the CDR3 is TGTGCCAGCAGTGAGAATTCAGGGGGCGCGAACACCGGGGAGCTGTTTTTT.

The CDR3: CSAADQGAGEQYF. CDR3 bases: TGCAGCGCAGCGGATCAGGGGGCTGGGGAGCAGTACTTC. The V and J genes are TRBV29-1 and TRBJ2-7; 8 bases line up with TRBD1. The CDR3 is made up of 13 amino acids. Germline CDR1 and CDR2: SQVTM and ANQGSEA. Trimming removed 7 bases from V and 7 bases from J; junction bases left unmatched: 12.

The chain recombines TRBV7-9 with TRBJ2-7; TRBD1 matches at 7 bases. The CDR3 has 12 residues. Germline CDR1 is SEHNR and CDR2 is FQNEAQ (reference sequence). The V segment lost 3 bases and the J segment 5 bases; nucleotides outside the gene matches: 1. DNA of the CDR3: TGTGCCAGCAGCTTGACAGGGAACGAGCAGTACTTC. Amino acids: CASSLTGNEQYF.

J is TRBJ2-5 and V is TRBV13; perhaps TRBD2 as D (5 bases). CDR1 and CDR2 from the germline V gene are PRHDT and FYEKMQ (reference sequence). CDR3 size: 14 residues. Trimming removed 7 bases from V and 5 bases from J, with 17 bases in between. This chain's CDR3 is CASTPAGQRETQYF. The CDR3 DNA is TGTGCCAGCACCCCAGCCGGGCAGCGGGAGACCCAGTACTTC.

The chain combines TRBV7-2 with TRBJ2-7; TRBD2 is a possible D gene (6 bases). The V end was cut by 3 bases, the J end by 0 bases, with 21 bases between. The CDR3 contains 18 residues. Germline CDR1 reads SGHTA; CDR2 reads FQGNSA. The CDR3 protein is CASSLPPYDSGSSYEQYF. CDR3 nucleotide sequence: TGTGCCAGCAGCTTGCCCCCCTACGATAGCGGAAGCTCCTACGAGCAGTACTTC.

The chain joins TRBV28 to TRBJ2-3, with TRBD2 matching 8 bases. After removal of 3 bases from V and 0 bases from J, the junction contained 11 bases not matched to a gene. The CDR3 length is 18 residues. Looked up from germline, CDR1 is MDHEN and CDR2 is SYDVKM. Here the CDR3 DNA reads TGTGCCAGCAGTTTCGCCATTCGGGGGGGGGCGAGCACAGATACGCAGTATTTT. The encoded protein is CASSFAIRGGASTDTQYF. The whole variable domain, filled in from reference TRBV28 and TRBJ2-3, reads DVKVTQSSRYLVKRTGEKVFLECVQDMDHENMFWYRQDPGLGLRLIYFSYDVKMKEKGDIPEGYSVSREKKERFSLILESASTNQTSMYLCASSFAIRGGASTDTQYFGPGTRLTVL.

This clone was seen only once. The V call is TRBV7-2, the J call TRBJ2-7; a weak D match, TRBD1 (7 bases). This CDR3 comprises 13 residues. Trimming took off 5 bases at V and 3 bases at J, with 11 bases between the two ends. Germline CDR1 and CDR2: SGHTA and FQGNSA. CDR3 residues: CASSPQGGYEQYF. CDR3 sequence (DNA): TGTGCCAGCAGCCCTCAGGGGGGCTACGAGCAGTACTTC.

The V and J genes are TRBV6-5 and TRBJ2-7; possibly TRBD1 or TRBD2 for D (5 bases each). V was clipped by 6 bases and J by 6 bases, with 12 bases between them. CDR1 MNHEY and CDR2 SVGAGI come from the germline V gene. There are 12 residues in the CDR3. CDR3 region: CASSQLGVEQYF. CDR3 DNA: TGTGCCAGCAGCCAGTTGGGGGTCGAGCAGTACTTC.

In DNA form, the CDR3 reads TGTGCCAGCAGTGCCCGACAGGGCGTCGAAGATACGCAGTATTTT. Amino acids: CASSARQGVEDTQYF. The chain links TRBV2 to TRBJ2-3; 7 nucleotides line up with TRBD1. This CDR3 region has 15 residues. Trimming at V came to 4 bases and at J to 5 bases, leaving 9 bases not matched to a gene. The germline CDR1 and CDR2 sequences are SNHLY and FYNNEI.

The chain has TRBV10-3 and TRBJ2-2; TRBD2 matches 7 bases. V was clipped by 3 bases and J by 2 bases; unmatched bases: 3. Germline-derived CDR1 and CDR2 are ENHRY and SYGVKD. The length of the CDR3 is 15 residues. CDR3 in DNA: TGTGCCATCAGTGAAGGCGGGGGAAACACCGGGGAGCTGTTTTTT. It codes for CAISEGGGNTGELFF.

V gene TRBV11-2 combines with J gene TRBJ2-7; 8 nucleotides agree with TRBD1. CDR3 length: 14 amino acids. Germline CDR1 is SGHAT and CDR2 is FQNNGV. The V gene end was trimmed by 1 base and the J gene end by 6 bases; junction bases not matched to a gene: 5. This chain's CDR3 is CASSLVGQGGEQYF. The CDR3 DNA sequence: TGTGCCAGCAGCTTAGTCGGACAGGGCGGCGAGCAGTACTTC.